This T cell receptor (beta chain) comes out of a study of T cells in Graves' hyperthyroidism and ophthalmopathy. Study outcomes and limitations: Peripheral blood also featured most of the thyroid clonotypes expanded above 0.001.

This CDR3 spans 16 amino acids. The germline CDR1 and CDR2 sequences are DFQATT and SNEGSKA (reference sequence). J gave up 4 bases and V 3 bases, and 9 bases lay outside the gene matches. This clonotype was recorded at least ten times. The antigen remains undetermined. RNA transcripts were the template for amplifying TCR beta CDR3 regions. A set of HTBI primers served as the primers for a first-round RT-PCR of the TCR CDR3. Using its own MiXCR run on the multiplex PCR reads, TCRdb lists one record per CDR3 protein. The table includes roughly 500,000 distinct CDR3 sequences, approximately 14% detected once. Patients aged 18 to 65 had newly diagnosed hyperthyroidism of under 2 months' duration. Diagnoses were established using clinical symptoms, serum thyroxine and TRAb, thyroid ultrasound and orbital computed tomography. It was at first hyperthyroidism diagnosis, before any ophthalmopathy symptoms, that the blood sample was taken.

This receptor was taken from a woman aged 25 to 45 with Graves' hyperthyroidism that later progressed to Graves' ophthalmopathy. The source material was blood. The V call is TRBV20-1, the J call TRBJ2-1; 10 nucleotides align to TRBD1. This chain's CDR3 is CSARGLGQGVYNEQFF. The DNA for the CDR3 is TGCAGTGCTAGGGGTCTCGGACAGGGGGTATACAATGAGCAGTTCTTC.